Shown below are 23 T cell receptor beta chains from a single sample sequenced in a study of blood T cell repertoires in COVID-19. The protocol was immunoSEQ multiplex PCR, while the TCRdb copy is restricted to in-frame clones and leaves out a portion. This table has hundreds of thousands of clones, approximately 88% appearing once. The sequencing input was PBMCs or T cells enriched from blood (not recorded which). The receptor set was obtained from a woman aged 30 to 39 who had recovered from COVID-19.

This clone was counted once. The gene calls are TRBV10-3 and TRBJ2-1; 10 positions agree with TRBD2. The length of the CDR3 is 20 residues. Germline assignment: CDR1 ENHRY and CDR2 SYGVKD. The V segment lost 7 bases and the J segment 0 bases; nucleotides outside the gene matches: 18. The CDR3 spells CAIMYVSGGAMASSYNEQFF. The CDR3 region has the DNA TGTGCCATCATGTACGTAAGCGGGGGGGCTATGGCGAGCTCCTACAATGAGCAGTTCTTC.

This rearrangement joins TRBV7-3 to TRBJ2-2, with TRBD1 matching 8 bases. Trimming took 5 bases from V and 5 from J; bases not matched to a gene: 4. CDR1 is SGHTA and CDR2 is FQGTGA in the germline V gene. This CDR3 spans 14 amino acids. The CDR3 here is CASSLTGATGELFF. CDR3 bases: TGTGCCAGCAGCCTGACAGGGGCGACCGGGGAGCTGTTTTTT.

V gene TRBV11-2 combines with J gene TRBJ2-4, with D maybe TRBD2 (6 bases). Trimming stripped 2 bases from V and 9 bases from J, with 14 bases between. CDR1 and CDR2 (germline): SGHAT, FQNNGV. This CDR3 comprises 14 residues. As DNA, the CDR3 is TGTGCCAGCAGCTTAACGGAGGGCCGTCCCATTCAGTACTTC. It yields the protein CASSLTEGRPIQYF. Together with reference TRBV11-2 and TRBJ2-4, the CDR3 gives the full variable domain: EAGVAQSPRYKIIEKRQSVAFWCNPISGHATLYWYQQILGQGPKLLIQFQNNGVVDDSQLPKDRFSAERLKGVDSTLKIQPAKLEDSAVYLCASSLTEGRPIQYFGAGTRLSVL.

The chain has TRBV6-5 and TRBJ2-1, with TRBD1 matching over 10 bases. The V segment lost 5 bases and the J segment 2 bases; nucleotides outside the gene matches: 3. Germline V gene lookup returns CDR1 MNHEY and CDR2 SVGAGI. This CDR3 is 15 amino acids long. As DNA, the CDR3 is TGTGCCAGCAGTCCGACAGGGGGCACCTACAATGAGCAGTTCTTC. This translates into CASSPTGGTYNEQFF.

The gene calls are TRBV30 and TRBJ1-5, with D possibly TRBD1 on 6 matching bases. CDR3 size: 13 residues. Germline V gene sequence: CDR1 GTSNPN, CDR2 SVGIG (reference sequence). Trimming removed 4 bases from V and 0 bases from J, with 7 bases in between. CDR3 in amino acids: CAWTQGSNQPQHF. In nucleotides, the CDR3 is TGTGCCTGGACACAGGGTAGCAATCAGCCCCAGCATTTT.

This clone has just a few counts. V gene TRBV21-1 combines with J gene TRBJ2-5; TRBD2 is taken as the D call from the table, unchecked against the DNA. TRBV21-1 is a pseudogene segment. The CDR3 has 12 amino acids. CDR3 protein: CASSKIGTTQYF. In nucleotides, the CDR3 is TGTGCCAGCAGCAAAATTGGGACTACCCAGTACTTC.

The CDR3 loop reads CASSLGQGRDTEAFF. The CDR3 DNA reads TGTGCCAGCAGTTTAGGGCAGGGTAGGGACACTGAAGCTTTCTTT. The chain combines TRBV27 with TRBJ1-1; TRBD1 might be the D (5 bases). The CDR3 has 15 amino acids. Germline CDR1 is MNHEY and CDR2 is SMNVEV (reference sequence). V was shortened by 2 bases and J by 3 bases, with 13 bases between the two germline ends.

The chain couples TRBV4-2 to TRBJ1-1; D call uncertain. The CDR3 is 13 residues long. Trimming removed 6 bases from V and 4 bases from J, with 12 bases in between. Germline loops: CDR1 LGHNA, CDR2 YNFKEQ. The CDR3 reads CASREPGFTEAFF. The CDR3 nucleotides read TGTGCCAGCAGAGAGCCGGGTTTCACTGAAGCTTTCTTT.

Points on this clone: Compared with germline, one end of the junction differs, possibly owing to a read error. This chain uses TRBV6-1 with TRBJ1-4, with 12 bases identical to TRBD1. Germline CDR1 reads MNHNS; CDR2 reads SASEGT. This CDR3 has 11 residues. DNA of the CDR3: TGTGCCAGCAGTGAGGGGACAGGGGGCTCTTTT. Translated, it gives CASSEGTGGSF.

V is TRBV5-4 and J is TRBJ2-7, with 7 nucleotides matching TRBD2. V dropped 4 bases and J dropped 0; count of bases not matched to a gene: 7. The CDR3 extends over 15 amino acids. The germline gives CDR1 SGHNT, CDR2 YYREEE (reference sequence). CDR3 DNA: TGTGCCAGCAGCCCCCTAGCGGATAGCTCCTACGAGCAGTACTTC. It yields the protein CASSPLADSSYEQYF.

The V call is TRBV15, the J call TRBJ1-1, with TRBD1 as a possible D gene (5 bases). Germline values: CDR1 LNHNV, CDR2 YYDKDF (reference sequence). CDR3 length: 18 residues. The germline V and J ends were trimmed by 0 bases and 1 base, with 18 bases remaining between them. The CDR3 loop is CATSRDRWRVRGNTEAFF. CDR3 sequence (DNA): TGTGCCACCAGCAGAGATAGGTGGAGGGTTAGGGGGAACACTGAAGCTTTCTTT.

The chain recombines TRBV4-1 with TRBJ2-3; 13 nucleotides match TRBD2. Trimming removed 4 bases from V and 4 bases from J; junction bases left unmatched: 14. The CDR3 runs to 19 residues. The germline V gene encodes CDR1 MGHRA and CDR2 YSYEKL. In DNA, the CDR3 is TGCGCCAGCAGCCCCTTACTAGCGGGGGGGCCCAAACGGGCAGATACGCAGTATTTT. This sequence encodes CASSPLLAGGPKRADTQYF.

This clone came up once. The chain employs TRBV23-1 and TRBJ1-2, with 7 bases aligning to TRBD1. TRBV23-1 is flagged as an ORF with uncertain function. Losses at the gene ends were 4 bases for V and 4 bases for J; bases not matched to a gene: 12. This CDR3 is 16 amino acids long. CDR3 in DNA: TGCGCCAGCAGTCCACTCCAACAGGGGTTCTTCTATGGCTACACCTTC. It codes for CASSPLQQGFFYGYTF.

This rearrangement joins TRBV4-2 to TRBJ2-7, with 7 bases aligning to TRBD1. The CDR3 extends over 14 amino acids. Germline V gives CDR1 LGHNA, CDR2 YNFKEQ. J lost 4 bases, V lost 1 base, and 4 bases had no gene match. The CDR3: CASSQGAGGYEQYF. The CDR3 DNA reads as TGTGCCAGCAGCCAAGGGGCAGGGGGTTACGAGCAGTACTTC.

The chain is built from TRBV15 and TRBJ1-6, with TRBD1 as a possible D gene (5 bases). The CDR3 is 15 residues long. Trimming left V 5 bases short and J 3 bases short, with 11 bases between. The germline V gene has CDR1 LNHNV and CDR2 YYDKDF (reference sequence). The CDR3 DNA reads TGTGCCACCAGCGGTCGACAGCTCTATAATTCACCCCTCCACTTT. Protein: CATSGRQLYNSPLHF.

This clone was observed a single time. The rearrangement uses TRBV19 and TRBJ1-6; 7 nucleotides line up with TRBD1. Germline assignment: CDR1 LNHDA and CDR2 SQIVND (reference sequence). This CDR3 has 15 residues. V was pared by 7 bases and J by 6 bases, with 9 bases of the junction left unmatched. In DNA form, the CDR3 reads TGTGCCAGTATGGACACTCCAGGGGGTAATTCACCCCTCCACTTT. Translated: CASMDTPGGNSPLHF.

This chain connects TRBV6-1 to TRBJ1-2; 7 nucleotides agree with TRBD1. The CDR3 has 16 residues. Germline lookup yields CDR1 MNHNS and CDR2 SASEGT. Trimming at V came to 2 bases and at J to 5 bases, leaving 11 bases not matched to a gene. CDR3 region: CASSEFGTAVRYGYTF. Here the CDR3 DNA reads TGTGCCAGCAGTGAATTTGGGACAGCCGTTAGGTATGGCTACACCTTC.

The V call is TRBV27, the J call TRBJ2-3; the match to TRBD1 covers 7 bases. The V and J ends lost 8 bases and 6 bases, in that order; junction bases with no gene match: 17. Germline V CDR1 and CDR2: MNHEY, SMNVEV (reference sequence). This CDR3 has 16 amino acids. CDR3 sequence: CASSNLVLTTGDTQYF. In DNA form, the CDR3 reads TGTGCCAGCTCCAACCTAGTCCTGACGACAGGGGATACGCAGTATTTT.

This chain connects TRBV7-3 to TRBJ2-7, with D tentatively TRBD2 (6 bases). The CDR3 contains 15 residues. Germline V CDR1 and CDR2: SGHTA, FQGTGA. The ends were cut back, 1 base at V and 4 bases at J, with 14 bases in the middle. The CDR3 DNA is TGTGCCAGCAGCTTAATAGCGGCTGAAGCTTACGAGCAGTACTTC. It specifies CASSLIAAEAYEQYF.

The chain carries TRBV19 and TRBJ2-1; TRBD2 aligns across 8 bases. CDR3 length equals 16 residues. V dropped 5 bases and J dropped 6; count of bases not matched to a gene: 12. The germline V gene has CDR1 LNHDA and CDR2 SQIVND (reference sequence). The CDR3 protein is CASSLAAGTSANEQFF. CDR3 bases: TGTGCCAGTAGTCTCGCCGCCGGGACTAGTGCCAATGAGCAGTTCTTC.

J is TRBJ2-1 and V is TRBV18, with TRBD1 matching over 8 bases. The V segment lost 6 bases and the J segment 0 bases; nucleotides outside the gene matches: 19. CDR3 size: 20 residues. Germline CDR1 is KGHSH and CDR2 is LQKENI. The chain's CDR3 is CASSYSRTGSYSSSYNEQFF. CDR3 bases: TGTGCCAGCTCCTATTCTAGGACAGGGTCCTATAGTTCCTCCTACAATGAGCAGTTCTTC.

The rearrangement links TRBV28 to TRBJ2-7; D possibly corresponds to TRBD2 (5 bases). CDR1 and CDR2 from the germline V gene are MDHEN and SYDVKM. The CDR3 loop spans 15 amino acids. V shed 6 bases and J shed 2 bases, with 17 bases lying between them. The CDR3 DNA follows: TGTGCCAGCAGGTCGAACGGACGGGAAACCTACGAGCAGTACTTC. Translated, it gives CASRSNGRETYEQYF. The variable domain in full, completed from reference TRBV28 and TRBJ2-7, reads DVKVTQSSRYLVKRTGEKVFLECVQDMDHENMFWYRQDPGLGLRLIYFSYDVKMKEKGDIPEGYSVSREKKERFSLILESASTNQTSMYLCASRSNGRETYEQYFGPGTRLTVT.

This clone was seen a handful of times. The rearrangement uses TRBV6-5 and TRBJ1-2; 9 positions agree with TRBD1. The CDR3 is 15 amino acids. CDR1 MNHEY and CDR2 SVGAGI come from the germline V gene. Trimming cost V 5 bases and J 4 bases; bases outside gene matches: 8. The CDR3 sequence: CASSLRTGVAYGYTF. The CDR3 nucleotides are TGTGCCAGCAGTCTCCGGACAGGGGTTGCCTATGGCTACACCTTC.